This entry features one T cell receptor (beta chain) sequence. Other DNA variants within this sample encode the same CDR3. The sample belongs to a study of blood T cell repertoires in COVID-19. Under the authors' procedure: Estimation of nucleated cell counts relied on the amplification of reference gene primers. Produced via immunoSEQ multiplex PCR; TCRdb's table is partial and in-frame only. The V and J calls and the clone size are those of that table, but D and trimming were determined from the DNA. The sample lists a few hundred thousand clones, 84% occurring once. J was trimmed by 0 bases and V by 6 bases; bases with no gene match: 6. Germline CDR1 LNHDA, CDR2 SQIVND (reference sequence). CDR3 length: 15 amino acids.

The rearrangement uses TRBV19 and TRBJ1-1, with 8 bases that match TRBD1. The TCR originated in a woman aged 40 to 50 who had recovered from COVID-19. Sequenced sample: peripheral blood. CDR3 amino acids: CASSAGDRMNTEAFF. As DNA, the CDR3 is TGTGCCAGTAGCGCAGGGGACAGGATGAACACTGAAGCTTTCTTT.